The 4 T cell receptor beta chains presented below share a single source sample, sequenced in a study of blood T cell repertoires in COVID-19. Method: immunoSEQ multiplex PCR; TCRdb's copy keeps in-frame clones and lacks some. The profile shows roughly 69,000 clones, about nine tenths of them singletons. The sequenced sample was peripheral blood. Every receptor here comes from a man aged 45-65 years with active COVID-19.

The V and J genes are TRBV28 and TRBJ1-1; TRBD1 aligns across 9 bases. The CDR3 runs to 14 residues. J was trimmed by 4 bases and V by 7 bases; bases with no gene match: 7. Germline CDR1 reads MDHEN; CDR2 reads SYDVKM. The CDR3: CASTRTGAPTEAFF. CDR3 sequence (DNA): TGTGCCAGCACCAGGACAGGGGCGCCCACTGAAGCTTTCTTT. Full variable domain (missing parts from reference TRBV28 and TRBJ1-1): DVKVTQSSRYLVKRTGEKVFLECVQDMDHENMFWYRQDPGLGLRLIYFSYDVKMKEKGDIPEGYSVSREKKERFSLILESASTNQTSMYLCASTRTGAPTEAFFGQGTRLTVV.

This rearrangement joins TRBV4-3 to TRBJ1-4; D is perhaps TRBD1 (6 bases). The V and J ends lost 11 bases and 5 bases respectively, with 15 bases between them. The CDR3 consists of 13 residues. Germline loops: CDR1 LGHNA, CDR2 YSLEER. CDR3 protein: CAAYAGANEKLFF. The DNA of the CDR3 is TGCGCCGCTTACGCAGGGGCGAATGAAAAACTGTTTTTT.

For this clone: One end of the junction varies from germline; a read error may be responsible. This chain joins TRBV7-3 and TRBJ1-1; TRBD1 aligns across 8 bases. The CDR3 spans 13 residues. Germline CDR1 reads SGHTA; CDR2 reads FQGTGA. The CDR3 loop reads CASSLAQGGPLYF. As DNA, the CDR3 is TGTGCCAGCAGCTTAGCACAGGGGGGGCCACTCTACTTT.

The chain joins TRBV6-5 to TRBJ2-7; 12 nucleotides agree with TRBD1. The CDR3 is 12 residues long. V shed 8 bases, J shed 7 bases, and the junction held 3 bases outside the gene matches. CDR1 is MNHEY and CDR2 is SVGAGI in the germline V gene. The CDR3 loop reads CASRDRGPEQYF. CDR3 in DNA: TGTGCCAGCCGGGACAGGGGGCCTGAGCAGTACTTC.